The entry that follows covers one TCR beta chain sequence. Trimming stripped 8 bases from V and 1 base from J, with 14 bases between. The CDR3 covers 14 residues. Germline lookup yields CDR1 SGHRS and CDR2 YFSETQ. A second about 7 to 11 cycle PCR used barcoded and J-beta primers. TCRdb reprocessed the 5' RACE reads via MiXCR and lists one record per CDR3 protein. The repertoire holds around 1,000,000 distinct CDR3 sequences, approximately 25% seen once, with around 0.7% in the top ten. This entry comes from a study of blood T cells in healthy people across ages. The data also belong to a second study, concerning T cells of mothers and their children. Per that study: Reads obtained per mother exceeded 9.5 million TCR beta CDR3 reads, with about 3 million obtained per child.

The chain employs TRBV5-1 and TRBJ2-3, with D maybe TRBD1 (6 bases). The source material was blood. The origin of this receptor is a girl aged 2 to 10 in good health. CDR3 protein: CASSTGVGTDTQYF. The CDR3 nucleotides read TGCGCCAGTTCGACAGGTGTGGGCACAGATACGCAGTATTTT.